This TCR beta chain was recovered during a study of blood T cell repertoires in COVID-19. The CDR3 consists of 14 residues. Germline loops: CDR1 SGHTA, CDR2 FQGNSA. With 3 bases removed from V and 3 bases from J, the gap between germline ends came to 12 bases. Produced via immunoSEQ multiplex PCR; TCRdb's table is partial and in-frame only. The data contain a few hundred thousand clones, approximately 77% of them singletons. Sample: peripheral blood. This receptor was identified in a woman aged 18-29 years with acute or convalescent COVID-19. This chain joins TRBV7-2 and TRBJ2-7; no reliable D call. CDR3 DNA sequence: TGTGCCAGCAGCTTGATTTCCCGGTTCTACGAGCAGTACTTC. This encodes CASSLISRFYEQYF.